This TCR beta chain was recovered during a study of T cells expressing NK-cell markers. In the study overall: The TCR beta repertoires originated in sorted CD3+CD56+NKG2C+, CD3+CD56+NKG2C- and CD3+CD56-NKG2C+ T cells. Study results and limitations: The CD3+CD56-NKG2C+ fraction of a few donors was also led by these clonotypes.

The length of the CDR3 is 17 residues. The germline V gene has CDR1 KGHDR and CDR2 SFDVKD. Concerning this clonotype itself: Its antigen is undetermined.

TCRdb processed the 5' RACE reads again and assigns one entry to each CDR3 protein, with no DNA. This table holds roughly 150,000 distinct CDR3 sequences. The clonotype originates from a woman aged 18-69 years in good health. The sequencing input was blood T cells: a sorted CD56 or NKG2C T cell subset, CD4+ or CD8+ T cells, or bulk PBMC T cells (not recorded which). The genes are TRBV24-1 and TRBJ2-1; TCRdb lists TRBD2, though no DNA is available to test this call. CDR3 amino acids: CATSGLAGAGSYNEQFF.